The 8 T cell receptor beta chains reported below all come from one sample, sequenced in a study of blood T cell repertoires in COVID-19. TCRdb keeps only in-frame clones here, not all; method: immunoSEQ multiplex PCR. The profile shows about 240,000 clones, about 86% of them singletons. Sample: PBMCs or T cells enriched from blood (not recorded which). Receptors were obtained from a woman between 40 and 50 years old with acute COVID-19.

The rearrangement links TRBV2 to TRBJ2-7; perhaps TRBD1 as D (6 bases). With 7 bases removed from V and 2 bases from J, the gap between germline ends came to 12 bases. The germline V gene encodes CDR1 SNHLY and CDR2 FYNNEI. The CDR3 has 13 residues. The CDR3 DNA is TGTGCCAGCAACTCCAGGGGCCCCTACGAGCAGTACTTC. It specifies CASNSRGPYEQYF.

The gene calls are TRBV2 and TRBJ1-1, with D perhaps TRBD1 (5 bases). Germline lookup yields CDR1 SNHLY and CDR2 FYNNEI. CDR3 length: 14 amino acids. The germline V and J ends were trimmed by 5 bases and 4 bases, with 14 bases remaining between them. Written as DNA, the CDR3 is TGTGCCAGCAGTCAACCGGGCAGGGCCACTGAAGCTTTCTTT. Protein product: CASSQPGRATEAFF.

This clone was seen a single time. The chain couples TRBV14 to TRBJ2-3; TRBD2 is a possible D gene (6 bases). The V end was cut by 4 bases, the J end by 4 bases, with 18 bases between. The CDR3 is 16 residues long. Per germline, CDR1 SGHDN and CDR2 FVKESK. The CDR3 loop is CASSRGAGGIADTQYF. The CDR3 nucleotides read TGTGCCAGCAGCCGAGGAGCGGGCGGGATCGCAGATACGCAGTATTTT.

This chain uses TRBV5-4 with TRBJ2-3, with 10 bases matching TRBD2. The CDR3 sequence is 19 residues long. The germline gives CDR1 SGHNT, CDR2 YYREEE (reference sequence). V lost 1 base and J lost 6; bases outside the gene matches: 17. The CDR3 region is CASSLIGAGGKITLDTQYF. For the CDR3, the DNA is TGTGCCAGCAGCTTGATCGGAGCGGGAGGGAAGATTACTTTGGATACGCAGTATTTT.

The chain couples TRBV11-2 to TRBJ2-5; unclear D gene. The germline V and J ends were trimmed by 1 base and 3 bases, with 9 bases remaining between them. CDR1 is SGHAT and CDR2 is FQNNGV in the germline V gene. The CDR3 loop spans 14 amino acids. CDR3 DNA: TGTGCCAGCAGCTTAGTTGTACCGGAAGAGACCCAGTACTTC. It translates to CASSLVVPEETQYF.

This clone is a singleton in its sample. This chain links TRBV30 with TRBJ1-3; D unresolved. V lost 4 bases to trimming and J lost 0 bases, with 7 bases between them. The CDR3 totals 13 residues. CDR1 is GTSNPN and CDR2 is SVGIG in the germline V gene (reference sequence). Here the CDR3 reads CAWTKVSGNTIYF. CDR3 DNA sequence: TGTGCCTGGACTAAAGTCTCTGGAAACACCATATATTTT.

The V call is TRBV19, the J call TRBJ2-1, with a possible D match to TRBD1 (5 bases). CDR1 is LNHDA, CDR2 SQIVND, per germline (reference sequence). The CDR3 is made up of 14 amino acids. The V and J ends lost 3 bases and 4 bases respectively, with 10 bases between them. The CDR3 is CASSMTDWYNEQFF. CDR3 in DNA: TGTGCCAGTAGTATGACAGACTGGTACAATGAGCAGTTCTTC.

The rearrangement joins TRBV7-9 to TRBJ2-3; 13 nucleotides agree with TRBD2. V trimming: 5 bases; J trimming: 3 bases; junction bases outside the gene matches: 5. The CDR3 has 16 residues. Germline loops: CDR1 SEHNR, CDR2 FQNEAQ (reference sequence). CDR3 sequence: CASSPGLAGVTDTQYF. For the CDR3, the DNA is TGTGCCAGCAGCCCCGGACTAGCGGGAGTAACAGATACGCAGTATTTT. The whole variable domain, remainder taken from reference TRBV7-9 and TRBJ2-3, is DTGVSQNPRHKITKRGQNVTFRCDPISEHNRLYWYRQTLGQGPEFLTYFQNEAQLEKSRLLSDRFSAERPKGSFSTLEIQRTEQGDSAMYLCASSPGLAGVTDTQYFGPGTRLTVL.